This T cell receptor beta chain was captured by sequencing in a study of CD8+ T cells in alopecia areata. Following extraction, RNA underwent reverse transcription to cDNA, which served as the sequencing template. Clones were read by immunoSEQ multiplex PCR, and TCRdb kept only the in-frame ones, dropping some. The sample includes over 150,000 clones, approximately 55% seen only once; the top ten take less than 14%. CDR3 length: 15 amino acids. V was clipped by 3 bases and J by 10 bases, with 22 bases between them. The germline gives CDR1 SGDLS, CDR2 YYNGEE. Treatment denoted: oral pan-JAK inhibitor, 5-10 mg twice daily.

The sequences come from CD8+ T cells sorted from blood, collected at week 24, from a patient treated with tofacitinib. The rearrangement joins TRBV9 to TRBJ1-2; D ambiguous. The receptor comes from a human donor with alopecia areata. The CDR3 spells CASSEATGSHGDYTF. CDR3 in DNA: TGTGCCAGCAGCGAGGCAACCGGGTCTCATGGGGACTACACCTTC.